Sequencing of this T cell receptor beta chain was carried out in a study of Ad26.COV2.S vaccination and SARS-CoV-2 variants. Looking at the study overall: This donor came from the COV1001 trial of Ad26.COV2.S.

Profiled with immunoSEQ multiplex PCR; TCRdb holds only in-frame clones, not every one. Here the sample spans 350,000 to 550,000 clones, roughly 89% being singletons. Germline V CDR1 and CDR2: LNHDA, SQIVND (reference sequence). The V and J ends lost 10 bases and 3 bases respectively, with 15 bases between them. The CDR3 sequence is 14 residues long. Treatment in this sample: some 20 received Ad26.COV2.S at low or high dose, single or two shots; several received placebo; per-sample allocation not given. Specimens were obtained on day 63 following the first vaccine or placebo injection. The sequence was obtained from a person aged 18-60 years who received the Ad26.COV2.S COVID-19 vaccine or a placebo. The gene calls are TRBV19 and TRBJ2-2; D is perhaps TRBD1 (5 bases). The sequences come from peripheral blood, collected in a trial of Ad26.COV2.S vaccine versus placebo. CDR3 sequence: CATRPQGDTGELFF. Written as DNA, the CDR3 is TGTGCCACCAGACCGCAGGGCGACACCGGGGAGCTGTTTTTT.